This T cell receptor (beta chain) is from a study of shared clonotypes between healthy human individuals. Genomic DNA from each subset was divided evenly over several immunoSEQ plates. Assay: immunoSEQ multiplex PCR; the TCRdb copy retains only in-frame clones and omits some. The sample has about 530,000 clones, about 75% seen once. The V end lost 2 bases, the J end lost 7 bases, and 21 bases lay between the germline ends. Per the germline V gene, CDR1 is MNHNY and CDR2 is SVGAGI (reference sequence). The CDR3 has 16 amino acids. Every donor, a Caucasian adult, lived in Nashville, Tennessee. Each unsorted sample relied on about 94 million PBMCs as its source of genomic DNA.

The sequence derives from a woman aged 40 to 55 in good health. Some clones in this sample may be carry-over from other donors' samples. The material sequenced was PBMCs. This chain connects TRBV6-6 to TRBJ2-7; D might be TRBD2 (6 bases). This chain's CDR3 is CASSYALGGAEGEQYF. The CDR3 DNA reads TGTGCCAGCAGTTACGCCCTTGGTGGGGCGGAGGGTGAGCAGTACTTC.